Shown below are 19 T cell receptor beta chains from a single sample sequenced in a study of human T cells and chemical hapten exposure. Time point of the sample: pre-sensitization, week 0. The treatment denotes: therapeutic diphenylcyclopropenone sensitization with weekly scalp DPC. TCRdb re-called the RACE reads with MiXCR, one entry per CDR3 protein. The sample comprises around 95,000 distinct CDR3 sequences, 11% of which are singletons, and approximately 3.3% rests with the top ten. Source: whole blood, taken in connection with sensitization to the hapten diphenylcyclopropenone (DPC). Receptors originate from an older woman with alopecia areata. Some clones in this sample may be carry-over from other donors' samples.

This clonotype was seen many times. This sequence joins TRBV7-9 and TRBJ2-1, with 10 bases aligning to TRBD2. CDR1 is SEHNR and CDR2 is FQNEAQ in the germline V gene (reference sequence). The CDR3 spans 19 residues. V lost 7 bases to trimming and J lost 8 bases; unmatched junction nucleotides: 23. CDR3 sequence: CASTPDPASGGQARDEQFF. The CDR3 nucleotides are TGTGCCAGCACCCCTGATCCGGCTAGCGGGGGCCAAGCTCGCGATGAGCAGTTCTTC.

This rearrangement joins TRBV18 to TRBJ2-3, with 14 bases that match TRBD2. The germline CDR1 and CDR2 sequences are KGHSH and LQKENI. The CDR3 covers 19 residues. The V segment lost 0 bases and the J segment 5 bases; nucleotides outside the gene matches: 10. In nucleotides, the CDR3 is TGTGCCAGCTCACCACCGCGAATCGGACTAGCGGGGGGCCGAGATACGCAGTATTTT. This translates into CASSPPRIGLAGGRDTQYF.

This clonotype was counted ten times or more. The rearrangement joins TRBV5-1 to TRBJ2-2, with TRBD1 as a possible D gene (6 bases). The CDR3 runs to 13 residues. Germline loops: CDR1 SGHRS, CDR2 YFSETQ. V shed 4 bases and J shed 4 bases, with 8 bases lying between them. CDR3 residues: CASSVTGTGELFF. The CDR3 DNA reads TGCGCCAGCAGCGTGACAGGCACCGGGGAGCTGTTTTTT.

This clonotype was detected many times. The chain recombines TRBV11-2 with TRBJ2-2, with D unclear. V was cut by 3 bases and J by 5 bases, with 10 bases left in between. Germline lookup yields CDR1 SGHAT and CDR2 FQNNGV. The CDR3 totals 14 residues. The CDR3 is CASSFGVSTGELFF. In DNA form, the CDR3 reads TGTGCCAGCAGCTTTGGGGTCTCGACCGGGGAGCTGTTTTTT.

The chain uses TRBV20-1 and TRBJ1-3; TRBD1 might be the D (5 bases). V lost 3 bases and J 1 base, leaving 13 bases between the germline ends. This CDR3 contains 15 residues. The V gene's germline CDR1 is DFQATT and CDR2 SNEGSKA (reference sequence). Here the CDR3 reads CSASGGGLSGNTIYF. The CDR3 DNA sequence: TGCAGTGCTAGTGGTGGGGGATTATCTGGAAACACCATATATTTT.

The V gene is TRBV28, the J gene TRBJ1-2; no definite D call. Germline CDR1 reads MDHEN; CDR2 reads SYDVKM. Trimming removed 3 bases at V and 8 bases at J, with 13 bases between. This CDR3 region has 13 residues. CDR3 DNA: TGTGCCAGCAGTTTTTCCGGGCCATGGGGCTACACCTTC. Translating it yields CASSFSGPWGYTF.

Notes on this clonotype: A much larger clone is a single base away; this may be a read error. This sequence joins TRBV12-3 or TRBV12-4 and TRBJ1-1, with D tentatively TRBD1 (5 bases). CDR3 length: 15 residues. The CDR3 region is CASSLRSGRETVAFF. The CDR3 DNA follows: TGTGCCAGCAGTCTAAGGTCAGGGCGGGAGACTGTAGCTTTCTTT.

The sample holds a few counts of this clonotype. CDR3: CASSLWEGENTEAFF. CDR3 bases: TGTGCCAGCAGCTTATGGGAGGGTGAGAACACTGAAGCTTTCTTT. This chain connects TRBV7-6 to TRBJ1-1; D call uncertain. This CDR3 comprises 15 residues. From germline, CDR1 is SGHVS and CDR2 FNYEAQ. The V gene lost 2 bases and the J gene lost 1 base, with 11 bases spanning the gap.

This clonotype occurred many times. J is TRBJ2-3 and V is TRBV7-2; 9 bases fit TRBD1. The germline gives CDR1 SGHTA, CDR2 FQGNSA. This CDR3 is built from 16 residues. V was pared by 3 bases and J by 4 bases, with 8 bases of the junction left unmatched. This CDR3 is CASSFSGTGLSDTQYF. DNA of the CDR3: TGTGCCAGCAGCTTCTCCGGGACAGGGTTGTCAGATACGCAGTATTTT.

Written as DNA, the CDR3 is TGCAGCGTTGAACTAGGACAGGGAGCAGATACGCAGTATTTT. Amino acids: CSVELGQGADTQYF. The rearrangement joins TRBV29-1 to TRBJ2-3; 8 bases are a match to TRBD1. V was pared by 2 bases and J by 4 bases, with 5 bases of the junction left unmatched. Germline lookup yields CDR1 SQVTM and CDR2 ANQGSEA. The length of the CDR3 is 14 residues.

This clonotype was counted ten times or more. The V call is TRBV29-1, the J call TRBJ2-5; no definite D call. Trimming removed 7 bases at V and 1 base at J, with 19 bases between. This CDR3 has 15 amino acids. Germline V gene data show CDR1 as SQVTM and CDR2 as ANQGSEA. CDR3 protein: CSARRALHPQETQYF. The CDR3 region has the DNA TGCAGCGCCCGCCGGGCCTTACATCCCCAAGAGACCCAGTACTTC.

CDR3 sequence: CASTQTSDANTGELFF. CDR3 in DNA: TGTGCCAGTACCCAGACTAGCGATGCGAACACCGGGGAGCTGTTTTTT. The chain couples TRBV19 to TRBJ2-2; 8 bases are a match to TRBD2. The germline gives CDR1 LNHDA, CDR2 SQIVND (reference sequence). The CDR3 consists of 16 residues. V was pared by 7 bases and J by 0 bases, with 7 bases of the junction left unmatched.

The CDR3 loop reads CSVEDPVVRRTLNNEQFF. DNA of the CDR3: TGCAGCGTTGAAGACCCCGTAGTCCGGAGGACACTAAACAATGAGCAGTTCTTC. V gene TRBV29-1 combines with J gene TRBJ2-1; D might be TRBD1 or TRBD2, each matching 5 bases. The V gene lost 0 bases and the J gene lost 5 bases, with 23 bases spanning the gap. The CDR3 covers 18 residues. The germline V gene encodes CDR1 SQVTM and CDR2 ANQGSEA.

The CDR3 DNA reads as TGTGCCAGCAGTTACGGGGCAGAGAGCTCCTACGAGCAGTACTTC. This translates into CASSYGAESSYEQYF. The chain joins TRBV6-5 to TRBJ2-7; possibly TRBD1 for D (5 bases). The CDR3 has 15 residues. Germline lookup yields CDR1 MNHEY and CDR2 SVGAGI. The V end lost 2 bases, the J end lost 0 bases, and 11 bases lay between the germline ends.

This clonotype was seen repeatedly, ten times or more. The rearrangement joins TRBV2 to TRBJ1-2, with 8 bases aligning to TRBD1. Germline V gene sequence: CDR1 SNHLY, CDR2 FYNNEI. Trimming at V came to 4 bases and at J to 13 bases, leaving 8 bases not matched to a gene. This CDR3 is built from 12 residues. CDR3 bases: TGTGCCAGCAGTGGAGACAGGGGCTACTTCACCTTC. Its translation: CASSGDRGYFTF.

The J gene is TRBJ2-2, the V gene TRBV7-9; 12 nucleotides agree with TRBD2. The junction had 5 bases not matched to a gene; V was cut back by 5 bases and J by 4 bases. CDR3 size: 16 residues. CDR1 and CDR2 (germline): SEHNR, FQNEAQ (reference sequence). CDR3 bases: TGTGCCAGCAGCGCCCAGACTAGCGGGGGCACCGGGGAGCTGTTTTTT. Translated: CASSAQTSGGTGELFF.

There are many counts of this clonotype. The chain recombines TRBV10-3 with TRBJ2-1; unclear D gene. CDR1 is ENHRY, CDR2 SYGVKD, per germline. The CDR3 consists of 12 residues. V was trimmed by 8 bases and J by 0 bases, leaving 5 bases between them. Here the CDR3 DNA reads TGTGCCATCCAAAGCTCCTACAATGAGCAGTTCTTC. As protein: CAIQSSYNEQFF.

The chain employs TRBV10-2 and TRBJ1-4, with D maybe TRBD1 (6 bases). CDR3 size: 15 residues. Germline V gives CDR1 WSHSY, CDR2 SAAADI. The germline V and J ends were trimmed by 6 bases and 7 bases, with 18 bases remaining between them. The CDR3 here is CASRDPGHETEKLFF. The CDR3 nucleotides read TGCGCCAGCAGGGATCCGGGACACGAGACTGAAAAACTGTTTTTT.

In its sample, this clonotype was seen a few times. The CDR3 loop is CSARRTSGAGDTQYF. CDR3 nucleotides: TGCAGTGCTAGACGCACTAGCGGGGCCGGAGATACGCAGTATTTT. This rearrangement joins TRBV20-1 to TRBJ2-3; 10 nucleotides line up with TRBD2. Germline V CDR1 and CDR2: DFQATT, SNEGSKA (reference sequence). The CDR3 length is 15 residues. Trimming at V came to 2 bases and at J to 5 bases, leaving 7 bases not matched to a gene.